This is a list of T cell receptor beta chains from one sample in a study of blood T cell repertoires in COVID-19. Only in-frame clones appear in the TCRdb table, and some are missing; sequencing was by immunoSEQ multiplex PCR. The table lists a few hundred thousand clones, over 75% of them singletons, with less than 2.5% in the top ten. The material sequenced was PBMCs or T cells enriched from blood (not recorded which). The source is a man aged 25-45 years who had recovered from COVID-19. CDR3s include the opening cysteine and the closing phenylalanine or tryptophan. Each record gives: V gene, clone size, J gene, CDR3 length, D gene, CDR3 DNA, CDR3 protein. A D gene is named only where the DNA matches it firmly. Clone size is not always given. Where it is, it says once, few, many or a class for expanded clones.

V: TRBV5-6; size: -; J: TRBJ1-4; length: 15; D: -; DNA: TGTGCCAGCAAGCCTGGGGGACATATGAATGAAAAACTGTTTTTT; CDR3: CASKPGGHMNEKLFF
V: TRBV9; size: -; J: TRBJ1-2; length: 16; D: TRBD1; DNA: TGTGCCAGCAGCGTAGAGGGCCAGGGGGGCCGAAATGGCTACACCTTC; CDR3: CASSVEGQGGRNGYTF
V: TRBV2; size: -; J: TRBJ2-7; length: 16; D: TRBD1; DNA: TGTGCCAGCAGTGACCGGACAGGGAAGGGGTTAAGCGAGCAGTACTTC; CDR3: CASSDRTGKGLSEQYF
V: TRBV25-1; size: -; J: TRBJ2-6; length: 13; D: -; DNA: TGTGCCAGCAGCAGGGCTGGGGCCAACGTCCTGACTTTC; CDR3: CASSRAGANVLTF
V: TRBV7-2; size: -; J: TRBJ2-3; length: 11; D: -; DNA: TGTGCCAGCAGCTTACGAGATACGCAGTATTTT; CDR3: CASSLRDTQYF
V: TRBV27; size: -; J: TRBJ2-3; length: 21; D: TRBD2; DNA: TGTGCCAGCAGTTTGCGACTAGTTGGAGCGGGGGCCCGGTCGAGCACAGATACGCAGTATTTT; CDR3: CASSLRLVGAGARSSTDTQYF
V: TRBV30; size: -; J: TRBJ2-7; length: 15; D: TRBD1; DNA: TGTGCCTGGAGACCCTGGACAGGCGAACCCTACGAGCAGTACTTC; CDR3: CAWRPWTGEPYEQYF
V: TRBV27; size: few; J: TRBJ2-7; length: 15; D: TRBD1; DNA: TGTGCCAGCAGTGCGCGGGACAGGGGGCTCTACGAGCAGTACTTC; CDR3: CASSARDRGLYEQYF
V: TRBV25-1; size: -; J: TRBJ1-6; length: 16; D: -; DNA: TGTGCCAGCAGTGAATTAGGCAGGGCGTTTTGGTCACCCCTCCACTTT; CDR3: CASSELGRAFWSPLHF
V: TRBV5-8; size: -; J: TRBJ1-3; length: 15; D: TRBD1; DNA: TGTGCCAGCAGCCGGGACAGGGGCTCTGGAAACACCATATATTTT; CDR3: CASSRDRGSGNTIYF
V: TRBV7-8; size: few; J: TRBJ1-5; length: 17; D: TRBD1; DNA: TGTGCCAGCAGCTACGGGACAGGGGGACTTGTCGGTCAGCCCCAGCATTTT; CDR3: CASSYGTGGLVGQPQHF
V: TRBV7-8; size: -; J: TRBJ1-2; length: 15; D: -; DNA: TGTGCCAGCAGCGCGGGCCCGATCTTAGACTATGGCTACACCTTC; CDR3: CASSAGPILDYGYTF
V: TRBV19; size: -; J: TRBJ1-1; length: 12; D: -; DNA: TGTGCCAGTAGCCTAGGTCGGGGTGAAGCTTTCTTT; CDR3: CASSLGRGEAFF
V: TRBV2; size: -; J: TRBJ1-3; length: 12; D: -; DNA: TGTGCCAGCAGTGATGAGGGAAACACCATATATTTT; CDR3: CASSDEGNTIYF
V: TRBV28; size: -; J: TRBJ1-4; length: 16; D: -; DNA: TGTGCCAGCAGTTTAGCGGGAGGGGCCCTTAATGAAAAACTGTTTTTT; CDR3: CASSLAGGALNEKLFF
V: TRBV3-1/TRBV3-2; size: -; J: TRBJ1-4; length: 13; D: TRBD1; DNA: TGTGCCAGCAGCCCGACAGGGAGTGAAAAACTGTTTTTT; CDR3: CASSPTGSEKLFF
V: TRBV5-4; size: -; J: TRBJ1-4; length: 15; D: -; DNA: TGTGCCAGCAGCTCAAGACAGGAGACCAATGAAAAACTGTTTTTT; CDR3: CASSSRQETNEKLFF
V: TRBV2; size: -; J: TRBJ2-1; length: 13; D: -; DNA: TGTGCCAGCAGTGGGGTGGGGCAGATAGAGCAGTTCTTC; CDR3: CASSGVGQIEQFF
V: TRBV10-3; size: -; J: TRBJ1-2; length: 14; D: -; DNA: TGTGCCATCAGTGAGTCGGGACACTCCTATGGCTACACCTTC; CDR3: CAISESGHSYGYTF
V: TRBV2; size: -; J: TRBJ2-1; length: 13; D: TRBD2; DNA: TGTGCCAGCAGTGGGGGACTAGCTTTTGAGCAGTTCTTC; CDR3: CASSGGLAFEQFF
V: TRBV7-9; size: -; J: TRBJ2-7; length: 13; D: TRBD2; DNA: TGTGCCAGCAGCCCCTCCGGGGGGAACGAGCAGTACTTC; CDR3: CASSPSGGNEQYF
V: TRBV20-1; size: -; J: TRBJ2-1; length: 14; D: -; DNA: TGCAGTGCTAGTAGGCTGGACAGCTACAATGAGCAGTTCTTC; CDR3: CSASRLDSYNEQFF
V: TRBV12-3/TRBV12-4; size: -; J: TRBJ1-1; length: 13; D: -; DNA: TGTGCCAGCAGTTTATTTATGTTAACTGAAGCTTTCTTT; CDR3: CASSLFMLTEAFF
V: TRBV25-1; size: -; J: TRBJ1-6; length: 15; D: -; DNA: TGTGCCAGCAGTGAACGCGGCTCATATAATTCACCCCTCCACTTT; CDR3: CASSERGSYNSPLHF
V: TRBV15; size: -; J: TRBJ1-5; length: 15; D: -; DNA: TGTGCCACCAGCAGAGGAGGACATAAGGATCAGCCCCAGCATTTT; CDR3: CATSRGGHKDQPQHF
V: TRBV3-1/TRBV3-2; size: few; J: TRBJ2-5; length: 16; D: -; DNA: TGTGCCAGCAGCCAGCGCCTAGCGTGGAACCAAGAGACCCAGTACTTC; CDR3: CASSQRLAWNQETQYF
V: TRBV29-1; size: -; J: TRBJ2-7; length: 13; D: TRBD1; DNA: TGCAGCGCTGCCGGACAGGGGACTTACGAGCAGTACTTC; CDR3: CSAAGQGTYEQYF
V: TRBV6-4; size: -; J: TRBJ2-5; length: 16; D: TRBD1; DNA: TGTGCCAGCAGTGACTCAGACAGGGAACTCCAAGAGACCCAGTACTTC; CDR3: CASSDSDRELQETQYF
V: TRBV7-2; size: -; J: TRBJ1-6; length: 18; D: -; DNA: TGTGCCAGCAGCTTTGGCGTGGTCGGAGTCTTACATAATTCACCCCTCCACTTT; CDR3: CASSFGVVGVLHNSPLHF
V: TRBV7-2; size: -; J: TRBJ1-6; length: 17; D: -; DNA: TGTGCCAGCAGCCCCTCGACAGGAGGCTCCTATAATTCACCCCTCCACTTT; CDR3: CASSPSTGGSYNSPLHF
V: TRBV3-1/TRBV3-2; size: once; J: TRBJ1-6; length: 15; D: TRBD1; DNA: TGTGCCAGCAGCCAGGGACAGGGGGCTTATTCACCCCTCCACTTT; CDR3: CASSQGQGAYSPLHF
V: TRBV19; size: -; J: TRBJ1-5; length: 15; D: -; DNA: TGTGCCAGTAGTATTTCAAGGACAGCCCGGGGGCCCCAGCATTTT; CDR3: CASSISRTARGPQHF
V: TRBV4-1; size: once; J: TRBJ1-5; length: 17; D: -; DNA: TGCGCCAGCAGCCAAGATTGGGCCAGGGCGTTCAATCAGCCCCAGCATTTT; CDR3: CASSQDWARAFNQPQHF
V: TRBV12-5; size: -; J: TRBJ1-5; length: 17; D: TRBD1; DNA: TGTGCTAGTGGTCTGGGGACAGGGAACCCCAGCAATCAGCCCCAGCATTTT; CDR3: CASGLGTGNPSNQPQHF
V: TRBV28; size: -; J: TRBJ1-2; length: 15; D: TRBD1; DNA: TGTGCCAGCAGTTTCCTCAGGGGACAGGGGAATGGCTACACCTTC; CDR3: CASSFLRGQGNGYTF
V: TRBV3-1/TRBV3-2; size: -; J: TRBJ1-1; length: 14; D: -; DNA: TGTGCCAGCAGCGATATACGCAGGGCCTTTGAAGCTTTCTTT; CDR3: CASSDIRRAFEAFF
V: TRBV6-5; size: -; J: TRBJ2-2; length: 15; D: TRBD1; DNA: TGTGCCAGCAGTTATGGGACAGGGGCGACCGGGGAGCTGTTTTTT; CDR3: CASSYGTGATGELFF
V: TRBV5-4; size: -; J: TRBJ2-5; length: 16; D: TRBD2; DNA: TGTGCCAGCAGCTCAATGGGGGGAGGGATTGAACGGACCCAGTACTTC; CDR3: CASSSMGGGIERTQYF
V: TRBV6-5; size: -; J: TRBJ2-7; length: 14; D: -; DNA: TGTGCCAGCAGTTCGACAGGTCTATCCTACGAGCAGTACTTC; CDR3: CASSSTGLSYEQYF
V: TRBV5-5; size: -; J: TRBJ1-6; length: 16; D: -; DNA: TGTGCCAGCAGCTTGGGCTACCTCACCTATAATTCACCCCTCCACTTT; CDR3: CASSLGYLTYNSPLHF
V: TRBV3-1/TRBV3-2; size: -; J: TRBJ2-1; length: 13; D: -; DNA: TGTGCCAGCAGCCTTGAGCCGCTCAATGAGCAGTTCTTC; CDR3: CASSLEPLNEQFF
V: TRBV19; size: -; J: TRBJ2-7; length: 13; D: -; DNA: TGTGCCAGTAGTATAGGATCGGGATACGAGCAGTACTTC; CDR3: CASSIGSGYEQYF
V: TRBV4-3; size: -; J: TRBJ1-5; length: 15; D: -; DNA: TGCGCCAGCAGCCAAGAAGCCTCAAACAATCAGCCCCAGCATTTT; CDR3: CASSQEASNNQPQHF
V: TRBV7-2; size: -; J: TRBJ1-2; length: 15; D: -; DNA: TGTGCCAGCAGCTTCAAAATGGCCGATAACTATGGCTACACCTTC; CDR3: CASSFKMADNYGYTF
V: TRBV7-9; size: -; J: TRBJ2-2; length: 17; D: TRBD2; DNA: TGTGCCAGCAGCGGGAGACTAGCGGGCATTAACACCGGGGAGCTGTTTTTT; CDR3: CASSGRLAGINTGELFF
V: TRBV9; size: once; J: TRBJ1-6; length: 16; D: TRBD1; DNA: TGTGCCAGCAGCGGTAACAGGGGGAGTTTGGAATCACCCCTCCACTTT; CDR3: CASSGNRGSLESPLHF
V: TRBV19; size: -; J: TRBJ1-5; length: 16; D: TRBD1; DNA: TGTGCCAGTACCCCACATCACAGGGGGAGCAATCAGCCCCAGCATTTT; CDR3: CASTPHHRGSNQPQHF
V: TRBV27; size: -; J: TRBJ1-2; length: 15; D: TRBD1; DNA: TGTGCCAGCAGTTTTGGTTTAGGGGGCTTCTATGGCTACACCTTC; CDR3: CASSFGLGGFYGYTF
V: TRBV5-5; size: -; J: TRBJ1-5; length: 14; D: -; DNA: TGTGCCAGCAGCTTGGCCGGGGGCAATCAGCCCCAGCATTTT; CDR3: CASSLAGGNQPQHF